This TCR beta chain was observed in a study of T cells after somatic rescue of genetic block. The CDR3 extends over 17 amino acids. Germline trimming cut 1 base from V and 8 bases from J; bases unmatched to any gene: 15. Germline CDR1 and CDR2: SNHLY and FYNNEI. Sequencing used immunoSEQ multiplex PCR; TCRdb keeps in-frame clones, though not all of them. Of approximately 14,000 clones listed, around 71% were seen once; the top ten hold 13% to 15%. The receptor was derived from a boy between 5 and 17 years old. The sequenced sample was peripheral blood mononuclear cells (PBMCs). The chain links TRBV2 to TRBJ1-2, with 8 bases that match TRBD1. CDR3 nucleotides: TGTGCCAGCAGTGAAGGACAGGGGTTTGCCTCCTTGGGGGGCTACACCTTC. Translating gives CASSEGQGFASLGGYTF.